These T cell receptor beta chains were read from a single sample in a study of response to subunit inactivated influenza vaccine. TCRdb called the RT-PCR reads again in MiXCR, with one record for every CDR3 protein. The sample lists hundreds of thousands of distinct CDR3 sequences; 7.6% were seen once. The sample here was PBMCs from blood, taken roughly 24 months after vaccination. These receptors were obtained from a man between 50 and 70 years old who received an inactivated influenza vaccine. The CDR3 runs from the conserved cysteine through the conserved F or W. A D gene is named only where the DNA matches it firmly. Part of the rows lack a size; the others show once, few, many or a class for expanded clones.

size | J | V | D | CDR3 | DNA
. | TRBJ2-5 | TRBV20-1 | TRBD2 | CSGRLADISQYF | TGCAGTGGTCGACTAGCGGATATAAGCCAGTACTTC
many | TRBJ2-1 | TRBV12-3/TRBV12-4 | TRBD2 | CASSPTSGGDEQFF | TGTGCCAGCAGTCCTACCAGCGGGGGCGATGAGCAGTTCTTC
. | TRBJ2-5 | TRBV20-1 | TRBD1 | CSATGTGVSETQYF | TGCAGTGCGACCGGGACAGGGGTCTCAGAGACCCAGTACTTC
. | TRBJ2-3 | TRBV29-1 | . | CSTLGRSTHTQYF | TGCAGCACCCTAGGACGGAGCACACATACGCAGTATTTT
many | TRBJ2-2 | TRBV20-1 | . | CSARESWRGGTGELFF | TGCAGTGCTAGAGAGTCCTGGCGGGGAGGCACCGGGGAGCTGTTTTTT
many | TRBJ2-4 | TRBV6-2/TRBV6-3 | . | CASSYSGIDIQYF | TGTGCCAGCAGTTATTCAGGGATTGACATTCAGTACTTC
. | TRBJ2-3 | TRBV7-9 | . | CASSLSPGGFTDTQYF | TGTGCCAGCAGCTTATCGCCAGGGGGGTTCACAGATACGCAGTATTTT
few | TRBJ2-5 | TRBV25-1 | . | CASSDHGRQETQYF | TGTGCCAGCAGTGACCATGGGAGGCAAGAGACCCAGTACTTC
many | TRBJ2-3 | TRBV28 | . | CASSLEGLPTDTQYF | TGTGCCAGCAGTTTGGAGGGACTTCCCACAGATACGCAGTATTTT
few | TRBJ1-4 | TRBV20-1 | . | CSANGQQGKLFF | TGCAGTGCTAACGGACAGCAAGGAAAACTGTTTTTT
many | TRBJ2-7 | TRBV29-1 | TRBD2 | CSVEGGLAGTYEQYF | TGCAGCGTTGAGGGTGGACTAGCGGGAACCTACGAGCAGTACTTC
few | TRBJ2-1 | TRBV4-1 | . | CASSQGAVPYNEQFF | TGCGCCAGCAGCCAAGGTGCAGTACCCTACAATGAGCAGTTCTTC
few | TRBJ2-1 | TRBV11-3 | . | CASSSRTEYDNEQFF | TGTGCCAGCAGCTCCCGCACAGAGTACGACAATGAGCAGTTCTTC
few | TRBJ2-3 | TRBV7-2 | . | CASSLGASRSTDTQYF | TGTGCCAGCAGCTTAGGGGCCAGTAGGTCCACAGATACGCAGTATTTT
. | TRBJ2-5 | TRBV11-3 | . | CASSFTYSDQETQYF | TGTGCCAGCAGCTTTACGTATTCTGACCAAGAGACCCAGTACTTC
. | TRBJ1-4 | TRBV4-2 | . | CASSQDRGPGAHATNEKLFF | TGTGCCAGCAGCCAAGATCGCGGGCCCGGGGCGCATGCAACTAATGAAAAACTGTTTTTT
few | TRBJ1-2 | TRBV7-9 | . | CASSLSLTAYGYTF | TGTGCCAGCAGCTTATCGCTAACAGCCTATGGCTACACCTTC
few | TRBJ1-1 | TRBV6-5 | . | CASSYRGGSTEAFF | TGTGCCAGCAGTTACCGGGGCGGGTCCACTGAAGCTTTCTTT
. | TRBJ2-5 | TRBV3-1 | . | CASSQVDWLGETQYF | TGTGCCAGCAGCCAAGTTGATTGGTTGGGGGAGACCCAGTACTTC
. | TRBJ2-7 | TRBV12-3/TRBV12-4 | . | CASGRTYEQYF | TGTGCCAGCGGGCGGACCTACGAGCAGTACTTC
many | TRBJ1-5 | TRBV12-3/TRBV12-4 | . | CASSYGSNQPQHF | TGTGCCAGCAGTTACGGGAGCAATCAGCCCCAGCATTTT
few | TRBJ1-5 | TRBV5-6 | . | CASSLFKGWQPQHF | TGTGCCAGCAGCTTGTTTAAGGGTTGGCAGCCCCAGCATTTT
few | TRBJ1-6 | TRBV6-1 | TRBD1 | CASRTQGEVSPLHF | TGTGCCAGCAGAACACAGGGGGAAGTTTCACCCCTCCACTTT
. | TRBJ1-1 | TRBV7-9 | . | CASSARLGGNTEAFF | TGTGCCAGCAGCGCCCGGTTGGGGGGGAACACTGAAGCTTTCTTT
. | TRBJ2-5 | TRBV6-1 | . | CASSFLEETQYF | TGTGCCAGCAGTTTCTTGGAGGAGACCCAGTACTTC
. | TRBJ2-1 | TRBV11-2 | TRBD2 | CAITQRGAYNEQFF | TGTGCCATAACACAGCGGGGTGCCTACAATGAGCAGTTCTTC
few | TRBJ1-4 | TRBV3-1 | TRBD1 | CASSRTGRLFF | TGTGCCAGCAGCCGGACAGGAAGGCTGTTTTTT
many | TRBJ2-3 | TRBV7-2 | TRBD1 | CASSLGQGFTDTQYF | TGTGCCAGCAGCCTAGGACAGGGCTTCACAGATACGCAGTATTTT
many | TRBJ2-1 | TRBV6-2/TRBV6-3 | TRBD2 | CASSFSSGPSNEQFF | TGTGCCAGCAGTTTTTCTAGCGGGCCTTCAAATGAGCAGTTCTTC
few | TRBJ1-5 | TRBV24-1 | TRBD1 | CATRNRGGQPQHF | TGTGCCACCAGAAACAGGGGGGGGCAGCCCCAGCATTTT
few | TRBJ2-4 | TRBV11-2 | . | CASSLGQEDIQYF | TGTGCCAGCAGCCTAGGGCAGGAAGACATTCAGTACTTC
. | TRBJ1-5 | TRBV27 | . | CASREYRVSNQPQHF | TGTGCCAGCAGGGAATACAGGGTTAGCAATCAGCCCCAGCATTTT
. | TRBJ2-3 | TRBV24-1 | . | CATSALATDTQYF | TGTGCCACCAGTGCCCTGGCCACAGATACGCAGTATTTT
. | TRBJ2-7 | TRBV15 | TRBD2 | CATSRDRAGAFEQYF | TGTGCCACCAGCAGAGATCGAGCGGGAGCGTTCGAGCAGTACTTC
many | TRBJ2-3 | TRBV12-3/TRBV12-4 | . | CASSLEGRLVDTQYF | TGTGCCAGCAGTTTAGAGGGTCGTCTAGTCGATACGCAGTATTTT
few | TRBJ2-5 | TRBV28 | TRBD1 | CASSLLGQGAYETQYF | TGTGCCAGCAGTTTATTGGGACAGGGGGCGTATGAGACCCAGTACTTC
few | TRBJ1-2 | TRBV9 | . | CASSVGPETGESYGYTF | TGTGCCAGCAGCGTAGGACCGGAGACAGGTGAATCCTATGGCTACACCTTC
many | TRBJ2-3 | TRBV20-1 | TRBD2 | CSARSPTSVRGTDTQYF | TGCAGTGCTAGAAGTCCCACTAGCGTTCGCGGCACAGATACGCAGTATTTT
many | TRBJ1-5 | TRBV2 | TRBD1 | CASKGQGRQPQHF | TGTGCCAGCAAGGGACAGGGACGACAGCCCCAGCATTTT
many | TRBJ1-2 | TRBV20-1 | TRBD1 | CSARALQGARGYTF | TGCAGTGCTAGAGCTCTACAGGGGGCGCGTGGCTACACCTTC
few | TRBJ2-3 | TRBV7-2 | TRBD2 | CASSLASGLAASTDTQYF | TGTGCCAGCAGCTTAGCGTCGGGACTAGCGGCTAGCACAGATACGCAGTATTTT
. | TRBJ1-2 | TRBV4-1 | . | CASSQDTRTSYGYTF | TGCGCCAGCAGCCAAGATACCAGGACCAGCTATGGCTACACCTTC
few | TRBJ2-2 | TRBV11-2 | . | CASSLPTAGTGELFF | TGTGCCAGCAGCTTACCAACAGCAGGGACCGGGGAGCTGTTTTTT
many | TRBJ2-1 | TRBV24-1 | . | CATSDNQADRSYNEQFF | TGTGCCACCAGTGATAATCAGGCAGACCGCTCCTACAATGAGCAGTTCTTC
. | TRBJ2-1 | TRBV20-1 | TRBD1 | CSATGTGRLNEQFF | TGCAGTGCGACCGGGACAGGGCGTCTCAATGAGCAGTTCTTC